This paragraph reports one T cell receptor (beta chain). Its antigen is not identified. The record originates from a study of T cell repertoires in cytomegalovirus infection. TCRdb used MiXCR to reprocess the reads, holding one entry per CDR3 protein. The table lists about 740,000 distinct CDR3 sequences, 35% of them singletons. Findings and limits, study-wide: Frequencies of public TCR beta families were cumulated, and this identified carriers of CMV plus the relevant HLA.

V was pared by 6 bases and J by 7 bases, with 16 bases between. CDR3 length: 15 residues. Germline CDR1 is SGHTA and CDR2 is FQGNSA. This chain uses TRBV7-2 with TRBJ1-6; maybe TRBD1 (5 bases). The source of this sequence is a human donor in good health (CMV status not recorded). Some clones in this sample may be carry-over from other donors' samples. Sample: PBMCs. The CDR3 DNA is TGTGCCAGCAGGATAGTGCTGAGGGGAAATTCACCCCTCCACTTT. Protein sequence: CASRIVLRGNSPLHF.